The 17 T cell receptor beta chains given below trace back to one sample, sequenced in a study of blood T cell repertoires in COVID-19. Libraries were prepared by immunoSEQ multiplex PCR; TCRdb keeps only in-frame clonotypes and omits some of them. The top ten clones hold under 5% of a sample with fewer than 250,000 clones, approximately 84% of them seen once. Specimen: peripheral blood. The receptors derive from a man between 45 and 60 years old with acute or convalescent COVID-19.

CDR3 amino acids: CASSPGIDRGLGKLFF. DNA for the CDR3: TGTGCCAGCAGCCCAGGGATAGACAGGGGGCTCGGAAAACTGTTTTTT. J is TRBJ1-4 and V is TRBV9; 10 bases are shared with TRBD1. CDR3 length equals 16 residues. Trimming took 4 bases from V and 10 from J; bases not matched to a gene: 13. Per germline, CDR1 SGDLS and CDR2 YYNGEE.

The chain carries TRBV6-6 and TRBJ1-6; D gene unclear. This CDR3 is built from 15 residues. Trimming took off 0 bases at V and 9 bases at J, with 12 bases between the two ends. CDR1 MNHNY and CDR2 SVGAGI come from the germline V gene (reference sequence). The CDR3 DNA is TGTGCCAGCAGTTACTCGATAGCAGCGGGTTCACCCCTCCACTTT. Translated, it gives CASSYSIAAGSPLHF.

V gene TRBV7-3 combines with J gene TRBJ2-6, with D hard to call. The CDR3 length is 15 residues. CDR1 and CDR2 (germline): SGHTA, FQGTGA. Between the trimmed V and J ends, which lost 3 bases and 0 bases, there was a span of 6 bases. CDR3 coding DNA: TGTGCCAGCAGCTTGACAAACTCTGGGGCCAACGTCCTGACTTTC. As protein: CASSLTNSGANVLTF.

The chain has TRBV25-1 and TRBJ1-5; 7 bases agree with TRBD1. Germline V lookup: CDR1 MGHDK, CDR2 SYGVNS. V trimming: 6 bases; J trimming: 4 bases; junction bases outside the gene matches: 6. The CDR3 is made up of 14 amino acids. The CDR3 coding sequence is TGTGCCAGCAGGTCGACAGGGTCAAATCAGCCCCAGCATTTT. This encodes CASRSTGSNQPQHF. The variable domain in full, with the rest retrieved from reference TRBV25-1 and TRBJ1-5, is EADIYQTPRYLVIGTGKKITLECSQTMGHDKMYWYQQDPGMELHLIHYSYGVNSTEKGDLSSESTVSRIRTEHFPLTLESARPSHTSQYLCASRSTGSNQPQHFGDGTRLSIL.

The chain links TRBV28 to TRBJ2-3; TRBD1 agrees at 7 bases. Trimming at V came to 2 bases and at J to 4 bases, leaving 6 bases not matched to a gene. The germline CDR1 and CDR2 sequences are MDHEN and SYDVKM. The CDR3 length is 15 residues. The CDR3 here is CASSLPGQFADTQYF. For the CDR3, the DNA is TGTGCCAGCAGTTTACCGGGACAGTTTGCAGATACGCAGTATTTT. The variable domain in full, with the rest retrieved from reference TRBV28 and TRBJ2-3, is DVKVTQSSRYLVKRTGEKVFLECVQDMDHENMFWYRQDPGLGLRLIYFSYDVKMKEKGDIPEGYSVSREKKERFSLILESASTNQTSMYLCASSLPGQFADTQYFGPGTRLTVL.

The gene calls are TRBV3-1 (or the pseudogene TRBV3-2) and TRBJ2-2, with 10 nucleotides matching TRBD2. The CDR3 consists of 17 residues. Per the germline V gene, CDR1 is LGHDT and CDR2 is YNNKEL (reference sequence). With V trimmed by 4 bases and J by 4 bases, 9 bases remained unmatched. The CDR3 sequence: CASSPKAGGQSTGELFF. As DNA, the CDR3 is TGTGCCAGCAGCCCTAAAGCGGGGGGGCAGTCCACCGGGGAGCTGTTTTTT.

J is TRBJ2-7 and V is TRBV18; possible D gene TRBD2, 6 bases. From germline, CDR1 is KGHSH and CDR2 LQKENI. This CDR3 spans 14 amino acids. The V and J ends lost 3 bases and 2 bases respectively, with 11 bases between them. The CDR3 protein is CASSPDGGPYEQYF. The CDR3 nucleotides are TGTGCCAGCTCACCCGACGGGGGTCCCTACGAGCAGTACTTC.

CDR3 nucleotides: TGTGCCACCAGCTATAGCGGGGGGGGCCCGAACACCGGGGAGCTGTTTTTT. Encoded protein: CATSYSGGGPNTGELFF. J is TRBJ2-2 and V is TRBV24-1; 11 positions match TRBD2. V shed 7 bases and J 0 bases; nucleotides not matched to a gene: 6. From germline, CDR1 is KGHDR and CDR2 SFDVKD. The CDR3 runs 17 residues.

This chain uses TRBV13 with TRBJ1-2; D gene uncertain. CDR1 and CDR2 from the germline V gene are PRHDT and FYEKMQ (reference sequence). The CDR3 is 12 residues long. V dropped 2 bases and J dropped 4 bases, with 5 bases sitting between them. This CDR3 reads CASSLNSYGYTF. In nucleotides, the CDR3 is TGTGCCAGCAGCTTAAACAGCTATGGCTACACCTTC.

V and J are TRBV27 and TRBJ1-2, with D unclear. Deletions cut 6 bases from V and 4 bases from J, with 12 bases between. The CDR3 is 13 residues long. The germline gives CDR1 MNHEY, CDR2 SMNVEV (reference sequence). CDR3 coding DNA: TGTGCCAGCAGGGGCCAGCCCTTCTATGGCTACACCTTC. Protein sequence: CASRGQPFYGYTF.

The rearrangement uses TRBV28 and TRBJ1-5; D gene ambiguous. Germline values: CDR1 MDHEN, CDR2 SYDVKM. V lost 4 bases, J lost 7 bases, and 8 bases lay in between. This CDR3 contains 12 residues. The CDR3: CASSSEEQPQHF. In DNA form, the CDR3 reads TGTGCCAGCAGTTCCGAGGAACAGCCCCAGCATTTT.

The CDR3 loop reads CASSKGHLLNYGYTF. The CDR3 nucleotides are TGTGCCAGCAGTAAGGGACATCTACTAAACTATGGCTACACCTTC. V gene TRBV28 combines with J gene TRBJ1-2, with D possibly TRBD1 on 6 matching bases. The CDR3 spans 15 residues. The V and J ends lost 5 bases and 2 bases respectively, with 15 bases between them. CDR1 and CDR2 from the germline V gene are MDHEN and SYDVKM.

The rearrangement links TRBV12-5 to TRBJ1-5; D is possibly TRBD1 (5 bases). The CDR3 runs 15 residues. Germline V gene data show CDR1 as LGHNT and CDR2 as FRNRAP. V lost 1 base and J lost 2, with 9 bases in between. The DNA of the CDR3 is TGTGCTAGTGGTTTGGCCCAGGGCGGCAATCAGCCCCAGCATTTT. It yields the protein CASGLAQGGNQPQHF.

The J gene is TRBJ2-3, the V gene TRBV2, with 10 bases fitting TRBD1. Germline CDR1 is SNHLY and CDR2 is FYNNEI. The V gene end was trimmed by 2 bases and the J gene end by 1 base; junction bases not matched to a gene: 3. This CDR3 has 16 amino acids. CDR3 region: CASSERTGGGTDTQYF. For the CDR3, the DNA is TGTGCCAGCAGTGAAAGGACAGGGGGGGGCACAGATACGCAGTATTTT. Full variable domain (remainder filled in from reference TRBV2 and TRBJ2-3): EPEVTQTPSHQVTQMGQEVILRCVPISNHLYFYWYRQILGQKVEFLVSFYNNEISEKSEIFDDQFSVERPDGSNFTLKIRSTKLEDSAMYFCASSERTGGGTDTQYFGPGTRLTVL.

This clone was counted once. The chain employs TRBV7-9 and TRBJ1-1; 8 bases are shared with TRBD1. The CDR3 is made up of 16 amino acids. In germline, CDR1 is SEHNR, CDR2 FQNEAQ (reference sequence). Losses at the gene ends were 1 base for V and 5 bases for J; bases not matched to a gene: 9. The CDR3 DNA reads TGTGCCAGCAGCTTAGTATTCGGACAGGGTTGGACTGAAGCTTTCTTT. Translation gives CASSLVFGQGWTEAFF.

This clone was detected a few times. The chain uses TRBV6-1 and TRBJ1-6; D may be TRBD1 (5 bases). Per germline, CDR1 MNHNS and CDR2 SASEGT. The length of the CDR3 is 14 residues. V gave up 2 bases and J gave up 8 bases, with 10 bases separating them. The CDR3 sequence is CASSESGSYSPLHF. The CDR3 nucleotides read TGTGCCAGCAGTGAATCAGGGTCGTATTCACCCCTCCACTTT.

CDR3 DNA sequence: TGTGCCAGCAGGGGCAGGGCGAGTGCCTACACCTTC. It is translated as CASRGRASAYTF. The V gene is TRBV6-5, the J gene TRBJ1-2; possible D gene TRBD1, 5 bases. V was trimmed by 6 bases and J by 10 bases, leaving 15 bases between them. In germline, CDR1 is MNHEY, CDR2 SVGAGI. The CDR3 consists of 12 residues.